This TCR beta chain appears in the sequencing data of a study of T cells after yellow fever vaccination. TCRdb itself ran the 5' RACE reads through MiXCR, one entry per CDR3 protein. The table lists about 130,000 distinct CDR3 sequences, about 7% of them singletons, with approximately 2.7% in the top ten. Germline CDR1 is SGHNT and CDR2 is YYREEE (reference sequence). The CDR3 consists of 14 residues. V lost 1 base and J lost 10, with 15 bases in between. This rearrangement joins TRBV5-4 to TRBJ2-1; D is uncertain. Here the sequenced sample was CD4+ T cells sorted from PBMCs, taken roughly 10 days after the first yellow fever vaccination. This sequence originates from a man in his late teens or twenties who received the YFV17D yellow fever vaccine. The CDR3 DNA follows: TGTGCCAGCAGCTTGCTATTAAGTTCTAGGGAGCAGTTCTTC. It codes for CASSLLLSSREQFF. Full variable domain (missing parts from reference TRBV5-4 and TRBJ2-1): ETGVTQSPTHLIKTRGQQVTLRCSSQSGHNTVSWYQQALGQGPQFIFQYYREEENGRGNFPPRFSGLQFPNYSSELNVNALELDDSALYLCASSLLLSSREQFFGPGTRLTVL.